This T cell receptor beta chain was recorded in a study of T cell responses to AZD1222 COVID-19 vaccine. About the research overall: Pooling covered second doses at about 4 or about 12 weeks. General study results and limits: Seropositive at baseline were only a handful of AZD1222 recipients.

Repertoires were generated with immunoSEQ multiplex PCR, while TCRdb's copy carries only in-frame clones and drops some. The sample lists 99,000 or so clones, roughly 90% occurring once. A remark on this clone: Antigen unknown.

The source material was peripheral blood, sampled on day 0 of AZD1222 vaccination. The receptor's source is an adult in good health.

In nucleotides, the CDR3 is TGTGCCAGCAGCGTGGGTACAGGGGGACAGCCCCAGCATTTT. It codes for CASSVGTGGQPQHF. The chain uses TRBV9 and TRBJ1-5; 8 bases are shared with TRBD1. This CDR3 comprises 14 residues. Per germline, CDR1 SGDLS and CDR2 YYNGEE. Trimming took 2 bases from V and 7 from J; bases not matched to a gene: 5.